Listed below are T cell receptor beta chains from one sample, sequenced in a study of patients and donors after allogeneic stem cell transplantation. TCRdb fed the RT-PCR reads into MiXCR, producing one record per CDR3 protein. The table shows hundreds of thousands of distinct CDR3 sequences, with 16% occurring only once. Material: blood, either unsorted or a sorted T cell fraction (not recorded which). The receptor source for this set is a human donor who was either an allogeneic HSCT recipient or a stem cell or donor lymphocyte infusion donor (not recorded which). It is not recorded whose cells these are; they may come from a transplant donor. The CDR3 runs from the conserved cysteine through the conserved F or W. The D gene is left open where the match is weak. Clone size is given for some rows only: seen once, a few or many times, or a class if the clone is expanded.

d_call: .; j_call: TRBJ1-1; clone_size: .; v_call: TRBV29-1; cdr3_aa: CSVGKEMGAFF; cdr3_nt: TGCAGCGTTGGTAAGGAGATGGGAGCTTTCTTT
d_call: .; j_call: TRBJ2-7; clone_size: .; v_call: TRBV29-1; cdr3_aa: CSVEEHRSYEQYF; cdr3_nt: TGCAGCGTTGAAGAACACCGCTCCTACGAGCAGTACTTC
d_call: .; j_call: TRBJ1-2; clone_size: few; v_call: TRBV18; cdr3_aa: CASSGRNYGYTF; cdr3_nt: TGTGCCAGCTCGGGACGTAACTATGGCTACACCTTC
d_call: .; j_call: TRBJ2-1; clone_size: many; v_call: TRBV7-9; cdr3_aa: CASSLQGYNEQFF; cdr3_nt: TGTGCCAGCAGCTTACAGGGCTACAATGAGCAGTTCTTC
d_call: .; j_call: TRBJ2-7; clone_size: .; v_call: TRBV11-3; cdr3_aa: CASTWTGTYEQYF; cdr3_nt: TGTGCCAGCACCTGGACCGGGACCTACGAGCAGTACTTC
d_call: TRBD1; j_call: TRBJ2-7; clone_size: many; v_call: TRBV10-3; cdr3_aa: CAISESIDRVSYEQYF; cdr3_nt: TGTGCCATCAGTGAGTCGATCGACAGGGTATCCTACGAGCAGTACTTC
d_call: TRBD1; j_call: TRBJ1-1; clone_size: .; v_call: TRBV9; cdr3_aa: CASSVAGTAEAFF; cdr3_nt: TGTGCCAGCAGCGTAGCGGGGACAGCAGAAGCTTTCTTT
d_call: TRBD1; j_call: TRBJ1-3; clone_size: few; v_call: TRBV2; cdr3_aa: CASSGATGTSGNTIYF; cdr3_nt: TGTGCCAGCAGTGGGGCGACAGGGACCTCTGGAAACACCATATATTTT
d_call: .; j_call: TRBJ1-1; clone_size: few; v_call: TRBV3-1; cdr3_aa: CASNSRIGPPKNTEAFF; cdr3_nt: TGTGCCAGCAACTCAAGAATCGGCCCCCCAAAGAACACTGAAGCTTTCTTT
d_call: .; j_call: TRBJ1-2; clone_size: few; v_call: TRBV12-3/TRBV12-4; cdr3_aa: CASSPSHRDRADDGYTF; cdr3_nt: TGTGCCAGCAGTCCATCACACCGGGACCGGGCTGACGATGGCTACACCTTC
d_call: .; j_call: TRBJ1-4; clone_size: few; v_call: TRBV7-6; cdr3_aa: CASSTGGLEKLFF; cdr3_nt: TGTGCCAGCAGCACCGGGGGCCTTGAAAAACTGTTTTTT
d_call: .; j_call: TRBJ2-2; clone_size: few; v_call: TRBV12-5; cdr3_aa: CASGLRAPPGELFF; cdr3_nt: TGTGCTAGTGGTTTGAGGGCCCCCCCCGGGGAGCTGTTTTTT
d_call: TRBD2; j_call: TRBJ2-2; clone_size: .; v_call: TRBV5-1; cdr3_aa: CASSPGTSESGTGELFF; cdr3_nt: TGCGCCAGCAGCCCCGGGACTAGCGAATCGGGCACCGGGGAGCTGTTTTTT
d_call: TRBD2; j_call: TRBJ2-1; clone_size: .; v_call: TRBV20-1; cdr3_aa: CSARALTSGRAGEQFF; cdr3_nt: TGCAGTGCTAGAGCTCTGACTAGCGGGAGGGCCGGTGAGCAGTTCTTC
d_call: .; j_call: TRBJ1-2; clone_size: few; v_call: TRBV6-1; cdr3_aa: CASSAYRDGLNYGYTF; cdr3_nt: TGTGCCAGCAGTGCTTACAGGGACGGCCTAAACTATGGCTACACCTTC
d_call: .; j_call: TRBJ2-1; clone_size: many; v_call: TRBV6-1; cdr3_aa: CASSEKPLYSYNEQFF; cdr3_nt: TGTGCCAGCAGTGAAAAGCCGCTATACTCCTACAATGAGCAGTTCTTC
d_call: TRBD1; j_call: TRBJ2-2; clone_size: .; v_call: TRBV27; cdr3_aa: CASSYGTGKGTGELFF; cdr3_nt: TGTGCCAGCAGTTACGGGACAGGGAAGGGTACCGGGGAGCTGTTTTTT
d_call: .; j_call: TRBJ1-2; clone_size: .; v_call: TRBV11-2; cdr3_aa: CASSLDDRGGDGYTF; cdr3_nt: TGTGCCAGCAGCTTAGATGATAGAGGCGGGGATGGCTACACCTTC
d_call: .; j_call: TRBJ2-1; clone_size: .; v_call: TRBV4-3; cdr3_aa: CASSQVGVTGEQFF; cdr3_nt: TGCGCCAGCAGCCAAGTAGGGGTAACGGGCGAGCAGTTCTTC
d_call: TRBD2; j_call: TRBJ2-2; clone_size: .; v_call: TRBV20-1; cdr3_aa: CSARKGLAANTGELFF; cdr3_nt: TGCAGTGCTAGAAAGGGACTAGCGGCGAACACCGGGGAGCTGTTTTTT
d_call: TRBD1; j_call: TRBJ2-7; clone_size: few; v_call: TRBV12-3/TRBV12-4; cdr3_aa: CASSLARQGAKQYF; cdr3_nt: TGTGCCAGCAGTTTAGCGAGACAGGGGGCGAAGCAGTACTTC
d_call: .; j_call: TRBJ2-3; clone_size: many; v_call: TRBV6-1; cdr3_aa: CASSLGLLTDTQYF; cdr3_nt: TGTGCCAGCAGTCTCGGACTCCTCACAGATACGCAGTATTTT
d_call: TRBD2; j_call: TRBJ2-2; clone_size: few; v_call: TRBV4-1; cdr3_aa: CASSQVLAGVHTGELFF; cdr3_nt: TGCGCCAGCAGCCAAGTACTAGCGGGAGTACACACCGGGGAGCTGTTTTTT
d_call: .; j_call: TRBJ1-6; clone_size: few; v_call: TRBV5-1; cdr3_aa: CASSFGQTYNSPLHF; cdr3_nt: TGCGCCAGCAGCTTTGGACAGACTTATAATTCACCCCTCCACTTT
d_call: TRBD2; j_call: TRBJ2-5; clone_size: .; v_call: TRBV14; cdr3_aa: CASSQGETSGSLETQYF; cdr3_nt: TGTGCCAGCAGCCAAGGAGAAACTAGCGGGAGCTTGGAGACCCAGTACTTC
d_call: .; j_call: TRBJ2-3; clone_size: few; v_call: TRBV27; cdr3_aa: CASTQTEGGPVPELYF; cdr3_nt: TGTGCCAGCACCCAAACCGAGGGGGGGCCGGTCCCTGAGTTGTATTTT
d_call: .; j_call: TRBJ2-1; clone_size: many; v_call: TRBV4-2; cdr3_aa: CASSQEVGNEQFF; cdr3_nt: TGTGCCAGCAGCCAGGAGGTGGGGAACGAGCAGTTCTTC
d_call: TRBD2; j_call: TRBJ2-1; clone_size: many; v_call: TRBV20-1; cdr3_aa: CSARTSGTYNEQFF; cdr3_nt: TGCAGTGCCAGGACTAGCGGTACCTACAATGAGCAGTTCTTC
d_call: .; j_call: TRBJ1-5; clone_size: many; v_call: TRBV3-1; cdr3_aa: CASSLESNQPQHF; cdr3_nt: TGTGCCAGCAGCCTAGAAAGCAATCAGCCCCAGCATTTT
d_call: TRBD2; j_call: TRBJ2-1; clone_size: .; v_call: TRBV3-1; cdr3_aa: CASSQVTRGGNNEQFF; cdr3_nt: TGTGCCAGCAGCCAAGTAACCCGGGGGGGCAACAATGAGCAGTTCTTC
d_call: TRBD2; j_call: TRBJ2-3; clone_size: few; v_call: TRBV7-7; cdr3_aa: CASSFGREADTQYF; cdr3_nt: TGTGCTAGCAGCTTTGGGAGGGAGGCAGATACGCAGTATTTT
d_call: .; j_call: TRBJ2-1; clone_size: many; v_call: TRBV6-2/TRBV6-3; cdr3_aa: CASSPTWLSYNEQFF; cdr3_nt: TGTGCCAGCAGTCCTACTTGGCTCTCCTACAATGAGCAGTTCTTC
d_call: .; j_call: TRBJ1-2; clone_size: few; v_call: TRBV18; cdr3_aa: CASSLPGTTAYGYTF; cdr3_nt: TGTGCCAGCTCACTCCCTGGGACGACAGCCTATGGCTACACCTTC
d_call: .; j_call: TRBJ2-1; clone_size: few; v_call: TRBV4-3; cdr3_aa: CASSQELDNEQFF; cdr3_nt: TGCGCCAGCAGCCAAGAATTAGACAATGAGCAGTTCTTC
d_call: .; j_call: TRBJ1-1; clone_size: many; v_call: TRBV5-1; cdr3_aa: CASSPRTERNTEAFF; cdr3_nt: TGCGCCAGCAGCCCCCGGACAGAAAGAAACACTGAAGCTTTCTTT
d_call: TRBD1; j_call: TRBJ1-5; clone_size: .; v_call: TRBV6-2/TRBV6-3; cdr3_aa: CASRPSTGRNQPQHF; cdr3_nt: TGTGCCAGCAGACCTTCGACAGGGCGAAATCAGCCCCAGCATTTT
d_call: .; j_call: TRBJ2-7; clone_size: few; v_call: TRBV18; cdr3_aa: CASSWADLSSYEQYF; cdr3_nt: TGTGCCAGCTCATGGGCTGATCTAAGCTCCTACGAGCAGTACTTC
d_call: TRBD2; j_call: TRBJ2-7; clone_size: few; v_call: TRBV24-1; cdr3_aa: CATSDLTSGETYEQYF; cdr3_nt: TGTGCCACCAGTGATTTGACTAGCGGGGAAACCTACGAGCAGTACTTC
d_call: TRBD2; j_call: TRBJ2-5; clone_size: .; v_call: TRBV25-1; cdr3_aa: CASTLAGGSFQETQYF; cdr3_nt: TGTGCCAGCACCCTAGCGGGAGGATCGTTCCAAGAGACCCAGTACTTC
d_call: .; j_call: TRBJ2-1; clone_size: many; v_call: TRBV15; cdr3_aa: CATSRDSLREQFF; cdr3_nt: TGTGCCACCAGCAGAGATTCTTTACGAGAGCAGTTCTTC
d_call: .; j_call: TRBJ2-3; clone_size: .; v_call: TRBV27; cdr3_aa: CASSFPAQGTNTQYF; cdr3_nt: TGTGCCAGCAGTTTCCCGGCGCAAGGCACAAATACGCAGTATTTT
d_call: TRBD2; j_call: TRBJ2-1; clone_size: .; v_call: TRBV7-3; cdr3_aa: CASSPGTRLNEQFF; cdr3_nt: TGTGCCAGCAGCCCCGGGACTAGACTCAATGAGCAGTTCTTC
d_call: .; j_call: TRBJ1-1; clone_size: few; v_call: TRBV7-4; cdr3_aa: CASSLREKKMNTEAFF; cdr3_nt: TGTGCCAGCAGCTTAAGAGAAAAAAAAATGAACACTGAAGCTTTCTTT
d_call: TRBD1; j_call: TRBJ1-3; clone_size: .; v_call: TRBV27; cdr3_aa: CASSPGQGYMANTIYF; cdr3_nt: TGTGCCAGCAGTCCAGGACAGGGTTATATGGCTAACACCATATATTTT
d_call: TRBD2; j_call: TRBJ2-1; clone_size: .; v_call: TRBV4-2; cdr3_aa: CASSQNSPRREGPQSSYNEQFF; cdr3_nt: TGTGCCAGCAGCCAGAATTCTCCTCGGCGGGAGGGCCCCCAGAGCTCCTACAATGAGCAGTTCTTC
d_call: .; j_call: TRBJ2-7; clone_size: few; v_call: TRBV7-8; cdr3_aa: CASSFRSTSSYEQYF; cdr3_nt: TGTGCCAGCAGCTTTAGAAGTACCTCCTCCTACGAGCAGTACTTC